The T cell receptor (beta chain) under discussion was sequenced for a study of blood T cell repertoires in COVID-19. Study details: Samples taken during acute and convalescent COVID-19 were collected in the United States, Italy and Spain. Sources were T cells, B-cell-depleted T cells, or PBMCs; the material itself was cDNA or gDNA.

In the original analysis: Reference gene primer amplification in the assay estimated nucleated cell counts. TCRdb's table, derived via immunoSEQ multiplex PCR, lists solely in-frame clones and lacks some. V, J and clone size derive from that table, while D and trimming were established from the DNA sequence. The sample lists about 280,000 clones; approximately 88% were seen once. Trimming removed 4 bases from V and 0 bases from J, with 15 bases in between. The CDR3 is 16 amino acids. CDR1 SGHNT and CDR2 YYREEE come from the germline V gene (reference sequence). This chain uses TRBV5-4 with TRBJ2-3; perhaps TRBD2 as D (6 bases). The receptor was derived from a woman aged 40 to 50 who had recovered from COVID-19. Source material: peripheral blood. CDR3 DNA: TGTGCCAGCAGCATTAGCGGTGACCCTAGCACAGATACGCAGTATTTT. This translates into CASSISGDPSTDTQYF.